Sequencing of this TCR beta chain was carried out in a study of blood T cell repertoires in COVID-19 (dated by TCRdb to between 2020 and 2021). Regarding the study in general: Samples covering the acute and convalescent phases of COVID-19 were provided by collaborators in the United States, Italy and Spain. A freely available public database, intended as a resource for researchers studying the immune response to SARS-CoV-2, is where the repertoires were released. The dataset comprised deeply sampled blood TCRbeta repertoires from subjects exposed to, actively infected with, or recovered from COVID-19. Samples were obtained from the ongoing ImmuneRACE study (first 160 participants) and from roughly 1,300 subjects provided by 6 global collaborators. Where available, HLA class I and class II types were taken from metadata supplied by the sample provider and were not determined by assay-based typing. The prospective study material was composed of cDNA or gDNA derived from T cells, B-cell-depleted T cells, or PBMCs. The sample metadata nearly always contained a de-identified subject ID, COVID-19 status, age in years and sex.

V sheds 5 bases and J sheds 1 base, leaving 11 bases between their ends. Including the terminal cysteine and phenylalanine, the CDR3 comprises 14 residues. Of the read, only the CDR3 DNA is kept; its 42 bases are in frame from base 1. From the germline V gene, CDR1 is SGHAT and CDR2 is FQNNGV. To note about this clone: Its cognate antigen has yet to be identified. The input lacks base qualities; no much larger clone sits a single base away.

In the prospective study, participants were roughly 18 to 100 years old, resided in approximately 25 geographic areas of the United States, and were enrolled through a virtual design. In the prospective study, cohorts were assigned on the basis of participant-reported clinical history obtained from a screening survey and a study questionnaire. For ImmuneRACE Cohort 3, a participant was defined as recovered based on two consecutive negative NP/OP PCR tests, clearance by a healthcare professional, or resolution of symptoms. Mobile phlebotomists in the prospective study collected whole blood, serum and a nasopharyngeal or oropharyngeal swab from every participant. Participants in the prospective study had the option to provide additional blood draws and questionnaires over a roughly two-month period. Prospective study blood samples were shipped either frozen or at room temperature before DNA extraction.

TCRbeta CDR3 regions were amplified from genomic DNA using the immunoSEQ Assay, a bias-controlled multiplex PCR. Turning to the authors' computational methods: Within the assay, amplification of reference gene primers was used to estimate how many nucleated cells each sample contained. To quantify the absolute abundance of each unique TCRbeta CDR3 rearrangement, sequence reads were collapsed and filtered. Productive Simpson clonality was computed per sample as the square root of Simpson's diversity index over productive rearrangements. The immuneACCESS repertoire file appears here via TCRdb, limited to in-frame rearrangements. These files lack a portion of the clones; in checked studies, under half of the deficit traces to unresolved V genes, and the cause of the others is not known. For V, J and clone size, that table is used; D and trimming come from the DNA. The sample table contains 200,000 to 300,000 clones; only one count was recorded for about 89% of them. Under 9.5% of the sample is in the top ten clones.

Findings and caveats that apply to the study as a whole: The quantity of clinical and demographic metadata differed by source and by participant and was supplied without curation.

Source material: PBMCs or T cells enriched from blood (not recorded which). The TCR originated in a man aged 35 to 55 who had recovered from COVID-19. This sequence uses TRBV11-2 and TRBJ2-5; the D gene is perhaps TRBD2, on 5 matching bases. The DNA reads TGTGCCAGCAGCCCACTAGGGTTCCAAGAGACCCAGTACTTC. Translation gives CASSPLGFQETQYF.